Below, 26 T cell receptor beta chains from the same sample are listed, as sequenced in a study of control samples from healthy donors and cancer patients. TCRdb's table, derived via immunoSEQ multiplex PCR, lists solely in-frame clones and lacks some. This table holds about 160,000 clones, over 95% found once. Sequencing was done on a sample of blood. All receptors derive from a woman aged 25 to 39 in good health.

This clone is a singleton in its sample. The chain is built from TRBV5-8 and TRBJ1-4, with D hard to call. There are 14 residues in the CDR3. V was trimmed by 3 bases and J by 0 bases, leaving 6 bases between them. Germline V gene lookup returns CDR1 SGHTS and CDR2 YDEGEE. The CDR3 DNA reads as TGTGCCAGCAGCTCCTATGCAACTAATGAAAAACTGTTTTTT. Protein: CASSSYATNEKLFF.

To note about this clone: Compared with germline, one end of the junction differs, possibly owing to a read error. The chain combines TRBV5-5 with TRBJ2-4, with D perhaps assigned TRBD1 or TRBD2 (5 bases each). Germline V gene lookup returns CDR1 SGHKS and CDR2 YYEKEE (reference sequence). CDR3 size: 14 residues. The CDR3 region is CASNLNQGENIQYF. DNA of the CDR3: TGTGCCAGCAACTTGAACCAAGGGGAGAACATTCAGTACTTC.

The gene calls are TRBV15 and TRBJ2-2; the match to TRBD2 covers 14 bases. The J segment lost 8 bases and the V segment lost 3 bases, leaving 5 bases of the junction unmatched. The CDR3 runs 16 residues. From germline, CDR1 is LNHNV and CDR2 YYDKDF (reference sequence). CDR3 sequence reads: CATSRGLAGALGELFF. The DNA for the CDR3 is TGTGCCACCAGCAGGGGACTAGCGGGAGCTTTAGGGGAGCTGTTTTTT.

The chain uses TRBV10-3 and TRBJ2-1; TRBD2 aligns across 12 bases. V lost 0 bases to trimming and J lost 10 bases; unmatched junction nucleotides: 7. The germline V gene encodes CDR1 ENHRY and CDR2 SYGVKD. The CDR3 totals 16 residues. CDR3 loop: CAISESLAGGTEEQFF. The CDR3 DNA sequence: TGTGCCATCAGTGAGTCGCTAGCGGGGGGGACTGAGGAGCAGTTCTTC.

CDR3 loop: CASSLEGGTASYEQYF. The CDR3 DNA follows: TGTGCCAGCAGCTTGGAAGGGGGGACAGCGTCCTACGAGCAGTACTTC. The rearrangement links TRBV5-6 to TRBJ2-7, with D perhaps matching TRBD1 (7 bases). This CDR3 has 16 amino acids. V was clipped by 0 bases and J by 1 base, with 14 bases between them. Germline CDR1 reads SGHDT; CDR2 reads YYEEEE.

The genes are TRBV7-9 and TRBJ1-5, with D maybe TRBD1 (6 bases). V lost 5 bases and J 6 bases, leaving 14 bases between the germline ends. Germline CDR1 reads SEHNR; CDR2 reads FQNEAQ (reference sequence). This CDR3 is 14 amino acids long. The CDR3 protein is CASSGLTGFQPQHF. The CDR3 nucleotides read TGTGCCAGCAGCGGACTAACAGGGTTTCAGCCCCAGCATTTT.

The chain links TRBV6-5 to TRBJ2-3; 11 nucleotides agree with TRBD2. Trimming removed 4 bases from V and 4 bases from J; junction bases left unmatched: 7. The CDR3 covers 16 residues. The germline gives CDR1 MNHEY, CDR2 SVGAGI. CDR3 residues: CASSSTSGMGADTQYF. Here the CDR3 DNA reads TGTGCCAGCAGTTCGACTAGCGGGATGGGGGCAGATACGCAGTATTTT.

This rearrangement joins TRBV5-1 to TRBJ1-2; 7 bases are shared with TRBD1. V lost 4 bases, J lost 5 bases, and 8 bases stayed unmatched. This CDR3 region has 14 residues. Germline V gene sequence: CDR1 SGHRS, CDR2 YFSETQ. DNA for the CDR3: TGCGCCAGCAGCGAAAAGACAGGGATATATGGCTACACCTTC. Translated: CASSEKTGIYGYTF.

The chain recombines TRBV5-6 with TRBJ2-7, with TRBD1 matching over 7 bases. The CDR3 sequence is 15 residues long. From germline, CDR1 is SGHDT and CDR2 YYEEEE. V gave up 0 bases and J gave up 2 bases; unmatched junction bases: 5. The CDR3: CASSLGPGGTYEQYF. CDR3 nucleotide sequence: TGTGCCAGCAGCTTGGGACCAGGGGGAACCTACGAGCAGTACTTC.

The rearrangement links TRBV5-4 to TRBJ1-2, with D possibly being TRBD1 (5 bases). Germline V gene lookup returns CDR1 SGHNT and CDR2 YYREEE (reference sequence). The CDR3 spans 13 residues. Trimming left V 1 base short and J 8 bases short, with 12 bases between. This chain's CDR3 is CASSLFGTGGYTF. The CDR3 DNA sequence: TGTGCCAGCAGCTTGTTCGGGACTGGCGGCTACACCTTC.

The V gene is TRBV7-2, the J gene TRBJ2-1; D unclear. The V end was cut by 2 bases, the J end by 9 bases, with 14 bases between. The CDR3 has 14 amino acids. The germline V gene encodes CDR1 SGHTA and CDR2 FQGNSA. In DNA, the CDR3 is TGTGCCAGCAGCTTAAATTACGGGCTGGGTGAGCAGTTCTTC. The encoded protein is CASSLNYGLGEQFF.

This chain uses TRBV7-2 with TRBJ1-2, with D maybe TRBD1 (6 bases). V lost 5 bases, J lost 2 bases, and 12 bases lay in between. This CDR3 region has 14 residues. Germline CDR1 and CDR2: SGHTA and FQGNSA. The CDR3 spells CASSHSGGNYGYTF. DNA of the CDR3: TGTGCCAGCAGCCACAGCGGGGGCAACTATGGCTACACCTTC.

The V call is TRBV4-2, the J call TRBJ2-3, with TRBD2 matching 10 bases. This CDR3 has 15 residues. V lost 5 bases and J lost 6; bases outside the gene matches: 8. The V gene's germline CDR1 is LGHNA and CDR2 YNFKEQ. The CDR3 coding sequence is TGTGCCAGCAGCAAGCGGGAGGGAATGGCGGATACGCAGTATTTT. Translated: CASSKREGMADTQYF.

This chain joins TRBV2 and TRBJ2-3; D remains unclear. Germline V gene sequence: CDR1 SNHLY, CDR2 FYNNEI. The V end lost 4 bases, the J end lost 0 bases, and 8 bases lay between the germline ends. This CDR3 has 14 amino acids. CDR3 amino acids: CASSAPESTDTQYF. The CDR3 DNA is TGTGCCAGCAGTGCTCCGGAAAGCACAGATACGCAGTATTTT.

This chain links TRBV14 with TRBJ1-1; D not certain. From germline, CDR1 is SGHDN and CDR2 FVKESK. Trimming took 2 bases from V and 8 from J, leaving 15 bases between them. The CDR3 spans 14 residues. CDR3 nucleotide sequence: TGTGCCAGCAGCCAATATACGGGCCTCAGCGAAGCTTTCTTT. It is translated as CASSQYTGLSEAFF.

The CDR3 protein is CASSAWGYSGGPQHF. CDR3 DNA: TGTGCCAGCAGTGCTTGGGGGTACAGTGGGGGACCCCAGCATTTT. The chain links TRBV11-2 to TRBJ1-5, with a weak D call TRBD1 (5 bases). Germline loops: CDR1 SGHAT, CDR2 FQNNGV. This CDR3 has 15 amino acids. The V and J ends lost 6 bases and 10 bases respectively, with 22 bases between them.

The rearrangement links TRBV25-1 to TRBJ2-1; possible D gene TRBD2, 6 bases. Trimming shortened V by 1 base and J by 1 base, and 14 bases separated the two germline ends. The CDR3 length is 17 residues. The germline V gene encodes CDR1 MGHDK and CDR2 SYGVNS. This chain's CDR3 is CASSESWGRSSYNEQFF. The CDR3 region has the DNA TGTGCCAGCAGTGAATCTTGGGGGAGGTCTTCCTACAATGAGCAGTTCTTC.

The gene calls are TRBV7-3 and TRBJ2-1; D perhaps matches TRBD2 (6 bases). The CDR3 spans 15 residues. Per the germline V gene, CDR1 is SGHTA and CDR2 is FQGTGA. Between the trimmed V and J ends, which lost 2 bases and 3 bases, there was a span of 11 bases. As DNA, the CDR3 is TGTGCCAGCAGCTTAGGCGCGGGACTCTACAATGAGCAGTTCTTC. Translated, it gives CASSLGAGLYNEQFF. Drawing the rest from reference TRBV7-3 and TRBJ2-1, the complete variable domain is GAGVSQTPSNKVTEKGKYVELRCDPISGHTALYWYRQSLGQGPEFLIYFQGTGAADDSGLPNDRFFAVRPEGSVSTLKIQRTERGDSAVYLCASSLGAGLYNEQFFGPGTRLTVL.

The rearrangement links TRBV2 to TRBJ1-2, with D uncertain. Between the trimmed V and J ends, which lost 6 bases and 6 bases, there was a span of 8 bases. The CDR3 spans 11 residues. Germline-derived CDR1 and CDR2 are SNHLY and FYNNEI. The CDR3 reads CASRTNHGYTF. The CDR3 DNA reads TGTGCCAGCAGGACGAACCATGGCTACACCTTC.

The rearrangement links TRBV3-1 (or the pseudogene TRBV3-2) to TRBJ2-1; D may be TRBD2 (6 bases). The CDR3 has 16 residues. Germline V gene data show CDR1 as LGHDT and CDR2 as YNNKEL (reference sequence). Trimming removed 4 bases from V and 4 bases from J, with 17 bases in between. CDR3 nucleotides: TGTGCCAGCAGCCCGATGCGGGGTGGGTCATACAATGAGCAGTTCTTC. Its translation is CASSPMRGGSYNEQFF.

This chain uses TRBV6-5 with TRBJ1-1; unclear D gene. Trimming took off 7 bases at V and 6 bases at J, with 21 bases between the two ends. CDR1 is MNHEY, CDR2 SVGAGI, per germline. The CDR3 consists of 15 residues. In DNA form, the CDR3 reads TGTGCCAGCATCGGGGAATGGGTTAGATTGGCTGAAGCTTTCTTT. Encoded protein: CASIGEWVRLAEAFF.

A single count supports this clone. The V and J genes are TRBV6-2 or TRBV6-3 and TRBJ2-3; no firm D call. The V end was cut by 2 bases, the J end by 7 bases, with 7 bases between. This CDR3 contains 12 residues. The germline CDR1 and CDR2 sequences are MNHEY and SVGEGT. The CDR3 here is CASSYKRNTQYF. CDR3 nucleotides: TGTGCCAGCAGTTACAAAAGGAATACGCAGTATTTT.

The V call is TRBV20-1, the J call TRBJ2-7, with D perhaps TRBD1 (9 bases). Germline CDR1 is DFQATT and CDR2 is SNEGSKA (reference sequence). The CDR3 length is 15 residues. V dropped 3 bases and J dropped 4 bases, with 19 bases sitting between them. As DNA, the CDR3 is TGCAGTGCTAGTGGCGGGGGGACAGGGTTGTACGAGCAGTACTTC. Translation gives CSASGGGTGLYEQYF.

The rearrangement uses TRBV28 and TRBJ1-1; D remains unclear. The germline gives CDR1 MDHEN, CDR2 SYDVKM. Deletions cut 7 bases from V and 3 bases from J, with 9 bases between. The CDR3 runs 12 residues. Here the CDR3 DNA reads TGTGCCAGCACGGAGGGTCACACTGAAGCTTTCTTT. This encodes CASTEGHTEAFF.

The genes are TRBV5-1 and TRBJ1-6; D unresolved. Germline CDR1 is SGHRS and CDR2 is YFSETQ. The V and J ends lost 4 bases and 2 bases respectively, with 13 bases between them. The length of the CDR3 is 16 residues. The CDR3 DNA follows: TGCGCCAGCAGCCACAGACCCGGGCCCTATAATTCACCCCTCCACTTT. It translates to CASSHRPGPYNSPLHF.

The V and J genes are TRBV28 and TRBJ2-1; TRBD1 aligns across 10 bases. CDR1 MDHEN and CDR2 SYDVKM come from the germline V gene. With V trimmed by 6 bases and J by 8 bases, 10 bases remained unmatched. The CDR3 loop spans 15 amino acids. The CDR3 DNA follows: TGTGCCAGCAGCCAAGGACAGGGGGTGCTGGATGAGCAGTTCTTC. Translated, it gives CASSQGQGVLDEQFF.